The T cell receptor beta chain described here comes from a study of follicular helper T cells after annual influenza vaccination. The time point here: 2015-2016 season, 7 days after influenza vaccination. Here immunoSEQ multiplex PCR was the method, and the copy in TCRdb shows in-frame clones only, minus some. Among roughly 10,000 clones, 70% to 90% were seen once, and the ten largest hold 0.3% to 0.5%. CDR1 and CDR2 from the germline V gene are MNHEY and SMNVEV (reference sequence). The V end lost 4 bases, the J end lost 5 bases, and 17 bases lay between the germline ends. The CDR3 is 15 amino acids.

The starting material was CXCR5- memory CD4+ T cells sorted from blood, obtained 7 days after influenza vaccination. This sequence originates from an adult who received the influenza vaccine. The chain employs TRBV27 and TRBJ1-1; D is uncertain. CDR3 nucleotides: TGTGCCAGCAGTTCCCCCGGGAGGCTAGGAACTGAAGCTTTCTTT. It codes for CASSSPGRLGTEAFF.